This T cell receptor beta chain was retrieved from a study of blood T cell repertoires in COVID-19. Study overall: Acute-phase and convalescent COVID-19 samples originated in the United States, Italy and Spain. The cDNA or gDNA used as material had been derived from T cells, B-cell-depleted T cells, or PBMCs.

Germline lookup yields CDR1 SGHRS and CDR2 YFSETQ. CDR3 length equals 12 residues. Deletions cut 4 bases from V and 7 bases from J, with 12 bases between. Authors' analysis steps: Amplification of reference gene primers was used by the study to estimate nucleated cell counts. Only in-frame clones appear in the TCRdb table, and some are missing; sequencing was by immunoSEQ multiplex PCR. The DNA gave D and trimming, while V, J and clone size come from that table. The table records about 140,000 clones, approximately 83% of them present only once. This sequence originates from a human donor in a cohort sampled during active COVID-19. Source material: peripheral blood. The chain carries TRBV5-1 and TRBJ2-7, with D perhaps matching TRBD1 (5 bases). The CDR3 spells CASSVQVGEQYF. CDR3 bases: TGCGCCAGCAGCGTACAGGTTGGGGAGCAGTACTTC.